One sample yielded the 30 T cell receptor beta chains listed below, sequenced in a study of blood T cell repertoires in COVID-19. Libraries were prepared by immunoSEQ multiplex PCR; TCRdb keeps only in-frame clonotypes and omits some of them. The table lists 250,000 to 300,000 clones, about nine tenths of them singletons. The sequencing sample was made of peripheral blood. The receptor set was obtained from a woman aged 50 to 60 who had recovered from COVID-19.

The J gene is TRBJ1-5, the V gene TRBV27; a possible D gene is TRBD1 (5 bases). Trimming took off 4 bases at V and 3 bases at J, with 10 bases between the two ends. The V gene's germline CDR1 is MNHEY and CDR2 SMNVEV (reference sequence). This CDR3 is built from 14 residues. CDR3: CASSSRQTNQPQHF. CDR3 in DNA: TGTGCCAGCAGTTCGAGACAGACCAATCAGCCCCAGCATTTT.

The J gene is TRBJ1-2, the V gene TRBV5-4; D is perhaps TRBD1 (6 bases). The germline gives CDR1 SGHNT, CDR2 YYREEE (reference sequence). The CDR3 has 15 amino acids. The germline V and J ends were trimmed by 0 bases and 0 bases, with 9 bases remaining between them. CDR3 DNA: TGTGCCAGCAGCTTGGGGGGGCCGGCTAACTATGGCTACACCTTC. This gives the protein CASSLGGPANYGYTF.

The table lists this clone with a count of one. The V call is TRBV5-1, the J call TRBJ2-1; possible D gene TRBD1, 5 bases. Germline assignment: CDR1 SGHRS and CDR2 YFSETQ. CDR3 length: 15 residues. The V end lost 2 bases, the J end lost 0 bases, and 9 bases lay between the germline ends. CDR3 coding DNA: TGCGCCAGCAGCTTACAGGACCTCTCCTACAATGAGCAGTTCTTC. Protein sequence: CASSLQDLSYNEQFF. Drawing the rest from reference TRBV5-1 and TRBJ2-1, the complete variable domain is KAGVTQTPRYLIKTRGQQVTLSCSPISGHRSVSWYQQTPGQGLQFLFEYFSETQRNKGNFPGRFSGRQFSNSRSEMNVSTLELGDSALYLCASSLQDLSYNEQFFGPGTRLTVL.

This chain connects TRBV4-1 to TRBJ2-5; 9 bases are shared with TRBD2. In germline, CDR1 is MGHRA, CDR2 YSYEKL. V was clipped by 4 bases and J by 5 bases; unmatched bases: 8. The CDR3 has 15 residues. DNA of the CDR3: TGCGCCAGCAGCCTTCGACTAGCGGAGCGGGAGACCCAGTACTTC. Translation gives CASSLRLAERETQYF.

The chain joins TRBV10-3 to TRBJ2-3; TRBD2 matches at 14 bases. The trim removed 3 bases at V and 6 bases at J, leaving 8 bases unmatched. CDR1 is ENHRY and CDR2 is SYGVKD in the germline V gene. This CDR3 is 17 amino acids long. The CDR3 DNA reads as TGTGCCATCAGTGAAGGGGGACTAGCGGGAGCGAGGGATACGCAGTATTTT. This sequence encodes CAISEGGLAGARDTQYF.

This chain joins TRBV7-2 and TRBJ1-1; 10 positions match TRBD1. The CDR3 contains 14 residues. The V segment lost 4 bases and the J segment 7 bases; nucleotides outside the gene matches: 6. Germline loops: CDR1 SGHTA, CDR2 FQGNSA. CDR3 nucleotides: TGTGCCAGCAGCTCGGGACAGGGGTGGGGTGAAGCTTTCTTT. Amino acid sequence: CASSSGQGWGEAFF.

This chain links TRBV7-6 with TRBJ2-5, with a tentative D call TRBD1 (5 bases). This CDR3 is built from 14 residues. Trimming took off 5 bases at V and 1 base at J, with 11 bases between the two ends. CDR1 is SGHVS and CDR2 is FNYEAQ in the germline V gene. CDR3 nucleotide sequence: TGTGCCAGCAGCCCGGACACGTTCCAAGAGACCCAGTACTTC. Its protein product is CASSPDTFQETQYF.

The J gene is TRBJ1-2, the V gene TRBV5-6; 7 bases align to TRBD1. Looked up from germline, CDR1 is SGHDT and CDR2 is YYEEEE. This CDR3 has 16 amino acids. Trimming at V came to 3 bases and at J to 0 bases, leaving 8 bases not matched to a gene. DNA for the CDR3: TGTGCCAGCAGCTCAGCTAGACAGGGATCTAACTATGGCTACACCTTC. Amino acids: CASSSARQGSNYGYTF.

This clone has just one count. The chain is built from TRBV28 and TRBJ1-4, with D possibly being TRBD1 (5 bases). V was cut by 7 bases and J by 5 bases, with 17 bases left in between. In germline, CDR1 is MDHEN, CDR2 SYDVKM. There are 15 residues in the CDR3. CDR3 loop: CASIAGHRWNEKLFF. DNA for the CDR3: TGTGCCAGCATAGCGGGGCACAGGTGGAATGAAAAACTGTTTTTT.

The rearrangement joins TRBV6-2 or TRBV6-3 to TRBJ1-2; 7 bases fit TRBD1. The germline CDR1 and CDR2 sequences are MNHEY and SVGEGT. The J segment lost 5 bases and the V segment lost 2 bases, leaving 5 bases of the junction unmatched. This CDR3 is built from 14 residues. The CDR3 bases are TGTGCCAGCAGTTACGGGACAGAACTTTATGGCTACACCTTC. It specifies CASSYGTELYGYTF.

The CDR3 loop is CASSLTGQGLQTGELFF. Written as DNA, the CDR3 is TGTGCCAGCAGTTTAACGGGGCAGGGGCTACAGACCGGGGAGCTGTTTTTT. V gene TRBV28 combines with J gene TRBJ2-2; a possible D gene is TRBD1 (6 bases). This CDR3 contains 17 residues. CDR1 is MDHEN, CDR2 SYDVKM, per germline. V was cut by 2 bases and J by 5 bases, with 18 bases left in between.

The chain employs TRBV2 and TRBJ1-1; D is uncertain. The germline gives CDR1 SNHLY, CDR2 FYNNEI. V was cut by 7 bases and J by 1 base, with 13 bases left in between. This CDR3 spans 14 amino acids. CDR3 residues: CASTGPGRNTEAFF. The CDR3 nucleotides are TGTGCCAGCACTGGTCCAGGTCGGAACACTGAAGCTTTCTTT.

The chain carries TRBV5-8 and TRBJ1-5, with 7 bases matching TRBD1. This CDR3 has 15 amino acids. The germline gives CDR1 SGHTS, CDR2 YDEGEE. The V gene end was trimmed by 7 bases and the J gene end by 4 bases; junction bases not matched to a gene: 11. The CDR3 sequence: CASSEGTALNQPQHF. For the CDR3, the DNA is TGTGCCAGCTCCGAGGGGACAGCGTTGAATCAGCCCCAGCATTTT.

This clone was recorded once. The chain combines TRBV4-1 with TRBJ2-2; 7 bases are shared with TRBD1. CDR1 is MGHRA and CDR2 is YSYEKL in the germline V gene. V shed 5 bases, J shed 6 bases, and the junction held 6 bases outside the gene matches. This CDR3 is built from 14 residues. The DNA of the CDR3 is TGCGCCAGCAGCGGAAGGGACAGAGCCGGGGAGCTGTTTTTT. Translating it yields CASSGRDRAGELFF.

V gene TRBV9 combines with J gene TRBJ1-4, with D possibly matching TRBD1 (6 bases). The CDR3 spans 15 residues. Deletions cut 4 bases from V and 8 bases from J, with 18 bases between. Germline V gene sequence: CDR1 SGDLS, CDR2 YYNGEE. CDR3 sequence reads: CASSPATGWGEKLFF. The CDR3 DNA reads TGTGCCAGCAGCCCCGCGACAGGCTGGGGAGAAAAACTGTTTTTT.

Concerning this clone itself: The junction does not match germline at one end; this may be a read error. The chain uses TRBV9 and TRBJ1-2; 9 positions agree with TRBD1. The germline gives CDR1 SGDLS, CDR2 YYNGEE. The CDR3 contains 10 residues. The DNA of the CDR3 is TGTGCCAGCGGACAGGGGTCTAGATGGTTC. This encodes CASGQGSRWF.

The rearrangement links TRBV25-1 to TRBJ2-3; 8 bases line up with TRBD1. Germline V gene lookup returns CDR1 MGHDK and CDR2 SYGVNS. This CDR3 has 14 residues. V shed 6 bases, J shed 6 bases, and the junction held 8 bases outside the gene matches. The CDR3 DNA sequence: TGTGCCAGCAGGCCGACAGGGGCGCGTGATACGCAGTATTTT. This encodes CASRPTGARDTQYF.

This chain joins TRBV12-3 or TRBV12-4 and TRBJ2-7, with D maybe TRBD2 (6 bases). V lost 3 bases and J lost 7, with 13 bases in between. The CDR3 runs 13 residues. The CDR3 loop is CASSFSGLREQYF. Here the CDR3 DNA reads TGTGCCAGCAGTTTTAGCGGACTGAGGGAGCAGTACTTC.

This clone showed up just once. Here the CDR3 DNA reads TGTGCCAGCAGCGTAGCCCGGCTAGCGGGAGACCCTCATGAGCAGTTCTTC. Translated: CASSVARLAGDPHEQFF. The V gene is TRBV9, the J gene TRBJ2-1, with 10 bases matching TRBD2. V lost 0 bases and J lost 8; bases outside the gene matches: 11. CDR3 length: 17 residues. Germline V CDR1 and CDR2: SGDLS, YYNGEE.

The genes are TRBV29-1 and TRBJ2-1, with 15 bases matching TRBD2. After removal of 5 bases from V and 7 bases from J, the junction contained 15 bases not matched to a gene. The CDR3 has 18 amino acids. The germline V gene encodes CDR1 SQVTM and CDR2 ANQGSEA. The CDR3: CSVQGTSGRRGTWNEQFF. The CDR3 bases are TGCAGCGTTCAGGGGACTAGCGGGAGGAGGGGTACGTGGAATGAGCAGTTCTTC.

The V and J genes are TRBV6-5 and TRBJ2-6, with D uncertain. This CDR3 has 14 amino acids. The germline gives CDR1 MNHEY, CDR2 SVGAGI. V gave up 6 bases and J gave up 2 bases, with 8 bases separating them. Here the CDR3 reads CASRTQAGANVLTF. The CDR3 DNA reads as TGTGCCAGCAGAACCCAGGCTGGGGCCAACGTCCTGACTTTC.

The chain combines TRBV19 with TRBJ1-1, with TRBD1 matching over 10 bases. Germline assignment: CDR1 LNHDA and CDR2 SQIVND (reference sequence). Germline trimming cut 2 bases from V and 6 bases from J; bases unmatched to any gene: 3. The CDR3 spans 14 residues. The CDR3 DNA is TGTGCCAGTAGTATATATGGGACAGGGGCTGAAGCTTTCTTT. It encodes CASSIYGTGAEAFF. Looking up the rest from reference TRBV19 and TRBJ1-1 gives the full variable domain: DGGITQSPKYLFRKEGQNVTLSCEQNLNHDAMYWYRQDPGQGLRLIYYSQIVNDFQKGDIAEGYSVSREKKESFPLTVTSAQKNPTAFYLCASSIYGTGAEAFFGQGTRLTVV.

In its sample, this clone was seen once. The rearrangement links TRBV28 to TRBJ2-1, with 9 bases matching TRBD2. Germline V CDR1 and CDR2: MDHEN, SYDVKM. J lost 6 bases, V lost 3 bases, and 6 bases had no gene match. This CDR3 has 15 amino acids. The CDR3 protein is CASSFVAGGPNEQFF. CDR3 DNA: TGTGCCAGCAGTTTCGTCGCGGGAGGGCCCAATGAGCAGTTCTTC.

The V and J genes are TRBV5-1 and TRBJ2-7; tentative D call: TRBD2 (6 bases). CDR1 and CDR2 from the germline V gene are SGHRS and YFSETQ. This CDR3 region has 13 residues. V shed 4 bases and J shed 3 bases, with 11 bases lying between them. The CDR3 loop is CASSLGGVYEQYF. The CDR3 bases are TGCGCCAGCAGCCTGGGGGGAGTCTACGAGCAGTACTTC.

The chain links TRBV28 to TRBJ2-2; D gene unclear. Germline CDR1 MDHEN, CDR2 SYDVKM. The CDR3 covers 14 residues. The ends were cut back, 10 bases at V and 6 bases at J, with 18 bases in the middle. CDR3 nucleotide sequence: TGTGCCACCTTCAACCACGCAGTCCCCGGGGAGCTGTTTTTT. It yields the protein CATFNHAVPGELFF. The full variable domain, with the rest looked up from reference TRBV28 and TRBJ2-2, is DVKVTQSSRYLVKRTGEKVFLECVQDMDHENMFWYRQDPGLGLRLIYFSYDVKMKEKGDIPEGYSVSREKKERFSLILESASTNQTSMYLCATFNHAVPGELFFGEGSRLTVL.

The chain couples TRBV11-2 to TRBJ1-1, with TRBD1 as a possible D gene (5 bases). CDR1 SGHAT and CDR2 FQNNGV come from the germline V gene. This CDR3 region has 14 residues. The ends were cut back, 3 bases at V and 1 base at J, with 9 bases in the middle. CDR3 amino acids: CASSFGHRNTEAFF. CDR3 coding DNA: TGTGCCAGCAGCTTTGGACACAGGAACACTGAAGCTTTCTTT.

This clone has more than one count but fewer than ten. This sequence joins TRBV4-3 and TRBJ1-4; 10 positions agree with TRBD1. The V and J ends lost 3 bases and 8 bases, in that order; junction bases with no gene match: 12. The length of the CDR3 is 17 residues. CDR1 is LGHNA and CDR2 is YSLEER in the germline V gene. The CDR3 bases are TGCGCCAGCAGCCAGACGGGTCCAAGGACAGGGGGGGAAAAACTGTTTTTT. Residues: CASSQTGPRTGGEKLFF.

The genes are TRBV9 and TRBJ2-1; perhaps TRBD2 as D (9 bases). The CDR3 consists of 16 residues. V dropped 4 bases and J dropped 9 bases, with 23 bases sitting between them. From germline, CDR1 is SGDLS and CDR2 YYNGEE. The CDR3: CASSLQGAGGRSEQFF. The CDR3 nucleotides are TGTGCCAGCAGCCTCCAGGGGGCGGGGGGGCGTAGTGAGCAGTTCTTC.

The chain combines TRBV11-3 with TRBJ2-1; the D is unclear. The CDR3 contains 14 residues. From germline, CDR1 is SGHNT and CDR2 YENEEA. With 5 bases removed from V and 10 bases from J, the gap between germline ends came to 18 bases. CDR3 sequence (DNA): TGTGCCAGCAGCCCGGGTTATGGTTACGGGGAGCAGTTCTTC. This translates into CASSPGYGYGEQFF. The full variable domain, in which reference TRBV11-3 and TRBJ2-1 provide the parts outside the CDR3, is EAGVVQSPRYKIIEKKQPVAFWCNPISGHNTLYWYLQNLGQGPELLIRYENEEAVDDSQLPKDRFSAERLKGVDSTLKIQPAELGDSAVYLCASSPGYGYGEQFFGPGTRLTVL.

J is TRBJ2-1 and V is TRBV7-2; TRBD2 aligns across 7 bases. There are 15 residues in the CDR3. V lost 5 bases and J lost 2; bases outside the gene matches: 6. Germline CDR1 reads SGHTA; CDR2 reads FQGNSA. In DNA, the CDR3 is TGTGCCAGCAGCGGGCGGGAGTTCCCCTACAATGAGCAGTTCTTC. Translation gives CASSGREFPYNEQFF. Complete variable domain (other parts from reference TRBV7-2 and TRBJ2-1): GAGVSQSPSNKVTEKGKDVELRCDPISGHTALYWYRQSLGQGLEFLIYFQGNSAPDKSGLPSDRFSAERTGGSVSTLTIQRTQQEDSAVYLCASSGREFPYNEQFFGPGTRLTVL.